These 30 T cell receptor beta chains came from one sample sequenced in a study of T cells in Graves' hyperthyroidism and ophthalmopathy. Researchers amplified the TCR beta CDR3 regions from RNA transcripts. The HTBI primer set served for first-round RT-PCR of the TCR CDR3. TCRdb processed the multiplex PCR reads anew with MiXCR; each CDR3 protein has one entry. This table has hundreds of thousands of distinct CDR3 sequences, 20% to 30% appearing once. Sequencing input: blood. Source of these receptors: a man in his forties with Graves' hyperthyroidism that later progressed to Graves' ophthalmopathy.

This clonotype was detected many times. The V gene is TRBV28, the J gene TRBJ1-5; no definite D call. V lost 3 bases to trimming and J lost 0 bases, with 12 bases between them. CDR1 MDHEN and CDR2 SYDVKM come from the germline V gene. The CDR3 spans 16 residues. The DNA for the CDR3 is TGTGCCAGCAGTTTTCTTGGTCATAATAGCAATCAGCCCCAGCATTTT. This gives the protein CASSFLGHNSNQPQHF.

The CDR3 reads CASSLSGGETEAFF. The CDR3 nucleotides read TGTGCCAGCAGCCTCTCGGGGGGCGAGACTGAAGCTTTCTTT. This chain uses TRBV11-2 with TRBJ1-1, with D tentatively TRBD1 (6 bases). The length of the CDR3 is 14 residues. Trimming took 5 bases from V and 5 from J, leaving 15 bases between them. Germline loops: CDR1 SGHAT, CDR2 FQNNGV.

This chain links TRBV9 with TRBJ1-1; TRBD1 is a possible D gene (5 bases). The CDR3 is made up of 15 amino acids. Germline CDR1 SGDLS, CDR2 YYNGEE. Trimming removed 0 bases at V and 1 base at J, with 10 bases between. The CDR3 nucleotides are TGTGCCAGCAGCGTAGAAGGGGCAGCGAACACTGAAGCTTTCTTT. It encodes CASSVEGAANTEAFF.

This chain joins TRBV6-1 and TRBJ1-2; no reliable D call. Germline lookup yields CDR1 MNHNS and CDR2 SASEGT. The V gene lost 1 base and the J gene lost 4 bases, with 13 bases spanning the gap. This CDR3 is built from 15 residues. The DNA of the CDR3 is TGTGCCAGCAGTGAAGATATAGGTCGGCCCTATGGCTACACCTTC. Translation gives CASSEDIGRPYGYTF.

This clonotype has at least ten counts. This chain links TRBV29-1 with TRBJ1-2; D unresolved. Germline CDR1 SQVTM, CDR2 ANQGSEA. Deletions cut 7 bases from V and 1 base from J, with 7 bases between. This CDR3 is 11 amino acids long. CDR3 DNA: TGCAGCGATAGGAGTAACTATGGCTACACCTTC. Its protein product is CSDRSNYGYTF.

This clonotype was counted at least ten times. The rearrangement uses TRBV6-2 or TRBV6-3 and TRBJ1-5; D uncertain. In germline, CDR1 is MNHEY, CDR2 SVGEGT. Trimming removed 6 bases at V and 6 bases at J, with 12 bases between. The CDR3 length is 13 residues. The chain's CDR3 is CASSQAGGQPQHF. The CDR3, as DNA: TGTGCCAGCAGCCAGGCGGGTGGTCAGCCCCAGCATTTT.

Ten or more counts support this clonotype. The chain links TRBV20-1 to TRBJ2-7; TRBD2 is a possible D gene (5 bases). The V end was cut by 4 bases, the J end by 3 bases, with 16 bases between. Germline V lookup: CDR1 DFQATT, CDR2 SNEGSKA (reference sequence). The CDR3 is made up of 14 amino acids. The DNA of the CDR3 is TGCAGTGCTATCCGGGGAGTTGGGAACTACGAGCAGTACTTC. Its protein is CSAIRGVGNYEQYF.

This clonotype was seen only a few times. The rearrangement uses TRBV5-1 and TRBJ2-5, with D possibly matching TRBD2 (5 bases). CDR3 size: 16 residues. The germline CDR1 and CDR2 sequences are SGHRS and YFSETQ. V was pared by 5 bases and J by 2 bases, with 19 bases between. CDR3 in amino acids: CASRASSTTIQETQYF. CDR3 sequence (DNA): TGCGCCAGCAGGGCTAGCTCTACGACGATTCAAGAGACCCAGTACTTC.

This clonotype occurred many times. The chain links TRBV4-2 to TRBJ2-7, with D possibly matching TRBD1 (5 bases). The length of the CDR3 is 15 residues. Germline V CDR1 and CDR2: LGHNA, YNFKEQ. V lost 3 bases and J lost 2, with 14 bases in between. CDR3 DNA sequence: TGTGCCAGCAGCCACCCCGGTTGGGGCACCTACGAGCAGTACTTC. Translation: CASSHPGWGTYEQYF.

This clonotype was counted ten times or more. The V gene is TRBV20-1, the J gene TRBJ1-2; the D is unclear. The length of the CDR3 is 14 residues. CDR1 is DFQATT, CDR2 SNEGSKA, per germline (reference sequence). The V end lost 1 base, the J end lost 0 bases, and 9 bases lay between the germline ends. The CDR3 is CSARGELANYGYTF. CDR3 coding DNA: TGCAGTGCTAGAGGTGAACTCGCTAACTATGGCTACACCTTC.

This clonotype was observed at least ten times. The DNA of the CDR3 is TGTGCCAGCAATCGGGACAGGATGAACACTGAAGCTTTCTTT. Protein product: CASNRDRMNTEAFF. This chain links TRBV28 with TRBJ1-1; 8 positions match TRBD1. The trim removed 7 bases at V and 0 bases at J, leaving 4 bases unmatched. The CDR3 loop spans 14 amino acids. The germline V gene encodes CDR1 MDHEN and CDR2 SYDVKM.

This clonotype was counted ten times or more. This chain uses TRBV20-1 with TRBJ1-3; D call uncertain. The CDR3 covers 15 residues. Germline CDR1 DFQATT, CDR2 SNEGSKA (reference sequence). Deletions cut 0 bases from V and 0 bases from J, with 9 bases between. CDR3 DNA: TGCAGTGCTAGAGATTTTCCCGCCTCTGGAAACACCATATATTTT. Its translation: CSARDFPASGNTIYF.

The table lists this clonotype with many counts. This sequence joins TRBV27 and TRBJ2-5; D not certain. The germline CDR1 and CDR2 sequences are MNHEY and SMNVEV (reference sequence). This CDR3 contains 15 residues. Trimming shortened V by 0 bases and J by 5 bases, and 13 bases separated the two germline ends. The chain's CDR3 is CASSLSSTVVETQYF. CDR3 sequence (DNA): TGTGCCAGCAGTTTATCGTCCACCGTCGTTGAGACCCAGTACTTC.

This clonotype was observed many times. The rearrangement joins TRBV7-9 to TRBJ1-1, with a tentative D call TRBD1 (6 bases). Deletions cut 5 bases from V and 8 bases from J, with 21 bases between. Germline V CDR1 and CDR2: SEHNR, FQNEAQ (reference sequence). This CDR3 is built from 15 residues. This CDR3 is CASSPKGGQRSEAFF. CDR3 sequence (DNA): TGTGCCAGCAGCCCTAAGGGGGGCCAAAGGTCGGAAGCTTTCTTT.

This clonotype showed up many times. V is TRBV11-1 and J is TRBJ2-7, with a possible D match to TRBD2 (5 bases). Germline CDR1 SGHAT, CDR2 FQDESV (reference sequence). The CDR3 contains 15 residues. V was pared by 1 base and J by 1 base, with 11 bases between. CDR3 sequence (DNA): TGTGCCAGCAGCTTAGAAGGAGGACTGTCCTACGAGCAGTACTTC. Amino acids: CASSLEGGLSYEQYF.

At least ten counts were recorded for this clonotype. The rearrangement uses TRBV6-1 and TRBJ2-5; D not certain. Deletions cut 4 bases from V and 2 bases from J, with 8 bases between. The CDR3 contains 13 residues. Per germline, CDR1 MNHNS and CDR2 SASEGT. The CDR3 DNA follows: TGTGCCAGCAGTGTTATGATACAAGAGACCCAGTACTTC. Encoded protein: CASSVMIQETQYF.

This clonotype was detected ten times or more. This rearrangement joins TRBV12-3 or TRBV12-4 to TRBJ2-5, with D tentatively TRBD2 (5 bases). V lost 6 bases and J 6 bases, leaving 14 bases between the germline ends. This CDR3 comprises 13 residues. CDR3 amino acids: CASSDGGGKTQYF. The CDR3 DNA reads as TGTGCCAGCAGCGACGGAGGTGGGAAGACCCAGTACTTC.

This clonotype has ten or more counts. This sequence joins TRBV4-1 and TRBJ1-1, with D perhaps matching TRBD1 (6 bases). V gave up 4 bases and J gave up 4 bases, with 16 bases separating them. CDR1 is MGHRA, CDR2 YSYEKL, per germline. This CDR3 comprises 15 residues. For the CDR3, the DNA is TGCGCCAGCAGCCGAGCAGGGGTATCGGTCACTGAAGCTTTCTTT. It translates to CASSRAGVSVTEAFF.

This clonotype was found many times. This chain uses TRBV5-1 with TRBJ2-6; no clear D gene. Germline V gene sequence: CDR1 SGHRS, CDR2 YFSETQ. The V gene lost 1 base and the J gene lost 0 bases, with 11 bases spanning the gap. This CDR3 has 17 residues. The CDR3 reads CASSLFSRTSGANVLTF. CDR3 nucleotides: TGCGCCAGCAGCTTGTTCTCCCGGACCTCTGGGGCCAACGTCCTGACTTTC.

This clonotype came up many times. The chain employs TRBV28 and TRBJ1-1; 7 bases agree with TRBD1. The V segment lost 6 bases and the J segment 1 base; nucleotides outside the gene matches: 11. CDR3 length: 16 residues. Germline V gene data show CDR1 as MDHEN and CDR2 as SYDVKM. The CDR3 DNA sequence: TGTGCCAGCAGACTAATATTACAGGGGTCGAACACTGAAGCTTTCTTT. Its translation: CASRLILQGSNTEAFF.

This clonotype was recorded many times. V and J are TRBV6-5 and TRBJ1-1; 9 positions agree with TRBD1. Germline CDR1 is MNHEY and CDR2 is SVGAGI. The CDR3 loop spans 14 amino acids. The V segment lost 6 bases and the J segment 3 bases; nucleotides outside the gene matches: 5. The CDR3 region is CASRRTGADTEAFF. In DNA, the CDR3 is TGTGCCAGCAGGAGGACAGGGGCTGACACTGAAGCTTTCTTT.

About this clonotype: Sequence at one end of the junction differs from germline and may be a read error. The J gene is TRBJ2-7, the V gene TRBV20-1; 9 bases map to TRBD2. The CDR3 sequence is 14 residues long. Germline CDR1 DFQATT, CDR2 SNEGSKA (reference sequence). The CDR3 DNA reads TGCAGTGCAAGAGAAGCGGGAGGTAGCAACGAGCAGTACTTC. Its protein product is CSAREAGGSNEQYF.

In its sample, this clonotype was seen many times. This chain connects TRBV6-8 to TRBJ2-4; D is unresolved. The CDR3 covers 15 residues. V gave up 2 bases and J gave up 0 bases, with 8 bases separating them. CDR1 and CDR2 (germline): MNHGY, SAAAGT. The CDR3 nucleotides are TGTGCCAGCAGTTACGGGATCTTAGCCAAAAACATTCAGTACTTC. Encoded protein: CASSYGILAKNIQYF.

Ten or more counts support this clonotype. The chain uses TRBV19 and TRBJ1-1; 7 nucleotides agree with TRBD1. The CDR3 has 15 amino acids. V was clipped by 5 bases and J by 0 bases; unmatched bases: 6. CDR1 is LNHDA, CDR2 SQIVND, per germline (reference sequence). CDR3 sequence reads: CASSGPTGLNTEAFF. The CDR3 coding sequence is TGTGCCAGTAGTGGACCGACAGGGTTGAACACTGAAGCTTTCTTT.

The CDR3 protein is CASGGLAGIQETQYF. The CDR3 DNA sequence: TGTGCCAGTGGAGGCCTAGCGGGCATCCAAGAGACCCAGTACTTC. This chain links TRBV12-3 or TRBV12-4 with TRBJ2-5; 8 bases fit TRBD2. This CDR3 is built from 15 residues. The J segment lost 1 base and the V segment lost 9 bases, leaving 10 bases of the junction unmatched.

The sample holds many counts of this clonotype. This chain's CDR3 is CASRPPPYYGYTF. CDR3 DNA sequence: TGTGCCAGCAGACCGCCTCCTTACTATGGCTACACCTTC. The gene calls are TRBV28 and TRBJ1-2; D remains unclear. V shed 6 bases and J shed 3 bases, with 11 bases lying between them. This CDR3 comprises 13 residues. CDR1 and CDR2 (germline): MDHEN, SYDVKM.

This clonotype showed up many times. The V call is TRBV24-1, the J call TRBJ2-7; D tentatively fits TRBD1 or TRBD2 (6 bases each). The germline V gene encodes CDR1 KGHDR and CDR2 SFDVKD. The CDR3 consists of 14 residues. Deletions cut 9 bases from V and 3 bases from J, with 17 bases between. CDR3 loop: CATSRSGAGYEQYF. The CDR3 DNA reads as TGTGCCACCTCTCGTTCGGGGGCAGGCTACGAGCAGTACTTC.

This clonotype showed up many times. V and J are TRBV11-2 and TRBJ2-7; weak D call: TRBD2 (6 bases). The CDR3 is 14 residues long. V dropped 2 bases and J dropped 2 bases, with 10 bases sitting between them. Germline CDR1 SGHAT, CDR2 FQNNGV. In DNA, the CDR3 is TGTGCCAGCAGCTTATTACGGGGGACCTACGAGCAGTACTTC. Amino acids: CASSLLRGTYEQYF.

The chain has TRBV5-1 and TRBJ1-1; D not resolved. Germline-derived CDR1 and CDR2 are SGHRS and YFSETQ. CDR3 length: 13 residues. Trimming took off 8 bases at V and 1 base at J, with 12 bases between the two ends. The CDR3 region is CASKYSGNTEAFF. The DNA of the CDR3 is TGCGCCAGTAAATACTCTGGGAACACTGAAGCTTTCTTT.

The chain uses TRBV6-2 or TRBV6-3 and TRBJ1-1; maybe TRBD1 (5 bases). The CDR3 runs to 16 residues. The V gene's germline CDR1 is MNHEY and CDR2 SVGEGT. The germline V and J ends were trimmed by 2 bases and 4 bases, with 17 bases remaining between them. Here the CDR3 reads CASSYRGGLRGTEAFF. The CDR3 nucleotides read TGTGCCAGCAGTTACCGTGGAGGGCTGAGGGGCACTGAAGCTTTCTTT.